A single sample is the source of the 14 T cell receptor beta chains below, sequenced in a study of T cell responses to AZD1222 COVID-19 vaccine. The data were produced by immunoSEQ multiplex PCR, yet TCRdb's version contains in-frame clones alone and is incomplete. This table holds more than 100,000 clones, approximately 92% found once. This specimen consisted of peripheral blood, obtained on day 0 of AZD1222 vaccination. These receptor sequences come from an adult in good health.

The DNA of the CDR3 is TGTGCCATCAGTGACTCGACCTACGAGCAGTACTTC. Encoded protein: CAISDSTYEQYF. The gene calls are TRBV10-3 and TRBJ2-7; D gene ambiguous. Per the germline V gene, CDR1 is ENHRY and CDR2 is SYGVKD. This CDR3 region has 12 residues. V lost 3 bases, J lost 2 bases, and 5 bases lay in between.

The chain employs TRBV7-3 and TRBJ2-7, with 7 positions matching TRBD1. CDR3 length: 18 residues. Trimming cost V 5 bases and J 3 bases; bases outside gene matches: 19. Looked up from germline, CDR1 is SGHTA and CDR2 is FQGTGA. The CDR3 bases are TGTGCCAGCAGCCCGAAGGACAGGACACCACCGCCCTTCTACGAGCAGTACTTC. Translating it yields CASSPKDRTPPPFYEQYF.

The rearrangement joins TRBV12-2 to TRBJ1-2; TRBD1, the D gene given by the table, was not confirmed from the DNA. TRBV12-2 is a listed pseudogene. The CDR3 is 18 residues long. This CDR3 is CASRLTFHRDIRNYGYTF. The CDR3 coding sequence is TGTGCAAGTCGCTTAACGTTTCACCGGGACATTAGAAACTATGGCTACACCTTC.

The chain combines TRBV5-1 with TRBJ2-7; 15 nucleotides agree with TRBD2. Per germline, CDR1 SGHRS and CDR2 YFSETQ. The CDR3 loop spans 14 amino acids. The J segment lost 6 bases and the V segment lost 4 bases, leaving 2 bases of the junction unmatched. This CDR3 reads CASSPGLAGGEQYF. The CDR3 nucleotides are TGCGCCAGCAGCCCGGGACTAGCGGGAGGCGAGCAGTACTTC.

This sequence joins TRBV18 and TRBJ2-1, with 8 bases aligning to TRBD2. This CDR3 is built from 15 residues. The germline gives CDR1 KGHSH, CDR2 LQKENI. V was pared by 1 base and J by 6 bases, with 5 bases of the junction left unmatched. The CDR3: CASSPRGGSLNEQFF. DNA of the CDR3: TGTGCCAGCTCACCACGCGGGGGGAGCCTCAATGAGCAGTTCTTC.

The CDR3 nucleotides read TGCGCCAGCAGCTTGTGGTCGAGGGACTATGGCTACACCTTC. Translation: CASSLWSRDYGYTF. The chain joins TRBV5-1 to TRBJ1-2; no definite D call. V was shortened by 1 base and J by 3 bases, with 10 bases between the two germline ends. Germline CDR1 SGHRS, CDR2 YFSETQ. This CDR3 contains 14 residues.

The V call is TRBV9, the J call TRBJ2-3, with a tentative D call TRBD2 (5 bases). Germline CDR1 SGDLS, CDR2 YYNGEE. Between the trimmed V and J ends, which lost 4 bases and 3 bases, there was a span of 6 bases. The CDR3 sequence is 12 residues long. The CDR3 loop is CASSSGTDTQYF. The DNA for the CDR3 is TGTGCCAGCAGCTCGGGGACAGATACGCAGTATTTT.

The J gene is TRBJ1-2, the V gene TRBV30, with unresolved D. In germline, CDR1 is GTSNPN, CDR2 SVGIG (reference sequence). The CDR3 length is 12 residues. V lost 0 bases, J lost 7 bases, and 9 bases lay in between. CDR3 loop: CAWSVPPGGYTF. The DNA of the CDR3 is TGTGCCTGGAGTGTGCCCCCTGGTGGCTACACCTTC.

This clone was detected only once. The DNA of the CDR3 is TGTGCCAGCAGCGTAGGTAGGGGGGTTAGCAATCAGCCCCAGCATTTT. Protein sequence: CASSVGRGVSNQPQHF. J is TRBJ1-5 and V is TRBV9; a possible D gene is TRBD1 (6 bases). The CDR3 spans 16 residues. CDR1 SGDLS and CDR2 YYNGEE come from the germline V gene. Trimming took 0 bases from V and 0 from J, leaving 10 bases between them.

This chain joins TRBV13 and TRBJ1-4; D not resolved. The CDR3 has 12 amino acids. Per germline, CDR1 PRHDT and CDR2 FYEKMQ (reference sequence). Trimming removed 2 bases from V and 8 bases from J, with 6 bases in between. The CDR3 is CASSLSREKLFF. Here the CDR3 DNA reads TGTGCCAGCAGCTTAAGTAGGGAAAAACTGTTTTTT.

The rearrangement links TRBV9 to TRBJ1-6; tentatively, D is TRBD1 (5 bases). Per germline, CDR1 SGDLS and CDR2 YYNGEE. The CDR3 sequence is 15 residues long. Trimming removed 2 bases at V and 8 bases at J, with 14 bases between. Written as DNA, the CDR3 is TGTGCCAGCAGCGTGGCCACACAGGCGGATTCACCCCTCCACTTT. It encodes CASSVATQADSPLHF.

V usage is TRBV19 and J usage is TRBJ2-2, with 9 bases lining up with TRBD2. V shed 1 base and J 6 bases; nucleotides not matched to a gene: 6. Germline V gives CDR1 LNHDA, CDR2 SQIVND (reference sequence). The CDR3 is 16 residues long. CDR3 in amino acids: CASSIAAGGVAGELFF. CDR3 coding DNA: TGTGCCAGTAGTATAGCGGCGGGAGGGGTCGCCGGGGAGCTGTTTTTT.

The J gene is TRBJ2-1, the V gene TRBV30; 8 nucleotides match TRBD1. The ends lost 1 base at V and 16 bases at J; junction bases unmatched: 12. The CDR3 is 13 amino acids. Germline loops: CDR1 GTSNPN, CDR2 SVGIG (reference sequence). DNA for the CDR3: TGTGCCTGGAGTGACCGCTCCGGGACAGGACGATTCTTC. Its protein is CAWSDRSGTGRFF.

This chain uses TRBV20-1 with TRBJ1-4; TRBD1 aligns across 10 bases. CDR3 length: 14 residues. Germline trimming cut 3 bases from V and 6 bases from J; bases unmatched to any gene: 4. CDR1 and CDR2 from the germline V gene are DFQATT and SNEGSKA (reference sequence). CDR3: CSASLGTGDEKLFF. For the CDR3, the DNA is TGCAGTGCTAGTCTCGGGACAGGGGATGAAAAACTGTTTTTT.